The sequence of this T cell receptor (beta chain) was determined in a study of breast tumors, draining lymph nodes, adjacent tissues. In TCRdb, the multiplex PCR reads were re-called with MiXCR into one record per CDR3 protein. The table includes about 120,000 distinct CDR3 sequences, about 20% detected once. This clonotype was counted at least ten times. Axillary draining lymph nodes of breast cancer patients supplied the node samples. The TCR comes from a female donor with breast cancer. Some clones in this sample may be carry-over from other donors' samples. Sequencing used axillary lymph node tissue.

DNA of the CDR3: TGTGCCAGCAGCCGCCCGCCGACTAGCGGGGGGAGCACAGATACGCAGTATTTT. This codes for CASSRPPTSGGSTDTQYF. The chain links TRBV7-6 to TRBJ2-3; 13 bases are shared with TRBD2. The CDR3 length is 18 residues. Germline CDR1 and CDR2: SGHVS and FNYEAQ. V lost 5 bases, J lost 0 bases, and 8 bases stayed unmatched. Supplemented by reference TRBV7-6 and TRBJ2-3, the full variable domain reads GAGVSQSPRYKVTKRGQDVALRCDPISGHVSLYWYRQALGQGPEFLTYFNYEAQQDKSGLPNDRFSAERPEGSISTLTIQRTEQRDSAMYRCASSRPPTSGGSTDTQYFGPGTRLTVL.